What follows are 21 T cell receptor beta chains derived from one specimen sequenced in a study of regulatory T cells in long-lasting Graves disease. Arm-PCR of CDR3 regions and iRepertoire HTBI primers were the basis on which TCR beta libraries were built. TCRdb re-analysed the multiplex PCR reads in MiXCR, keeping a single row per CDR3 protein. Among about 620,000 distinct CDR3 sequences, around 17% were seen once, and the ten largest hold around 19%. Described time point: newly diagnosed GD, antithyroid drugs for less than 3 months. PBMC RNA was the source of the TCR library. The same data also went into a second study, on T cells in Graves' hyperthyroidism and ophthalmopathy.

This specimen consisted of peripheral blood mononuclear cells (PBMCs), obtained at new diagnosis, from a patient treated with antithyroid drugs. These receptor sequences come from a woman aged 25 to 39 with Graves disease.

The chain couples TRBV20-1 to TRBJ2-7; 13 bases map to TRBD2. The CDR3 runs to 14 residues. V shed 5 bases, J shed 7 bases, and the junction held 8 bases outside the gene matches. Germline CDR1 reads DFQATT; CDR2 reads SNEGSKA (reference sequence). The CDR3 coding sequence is TGCAGTGCTCCAGGACTAGCGGGAGTCGGGGAGCAGTACTTC. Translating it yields CSAPGLAGVGEQYF.

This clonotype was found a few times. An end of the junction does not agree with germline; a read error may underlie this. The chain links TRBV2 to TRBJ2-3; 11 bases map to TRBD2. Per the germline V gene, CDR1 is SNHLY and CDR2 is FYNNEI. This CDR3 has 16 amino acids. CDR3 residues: CASKIAGGPGTDTQCF. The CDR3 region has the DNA TGTGCCAGCAAGATAGCGGGAGGGCCTGGCACAGATACGCAGTGTTTT.

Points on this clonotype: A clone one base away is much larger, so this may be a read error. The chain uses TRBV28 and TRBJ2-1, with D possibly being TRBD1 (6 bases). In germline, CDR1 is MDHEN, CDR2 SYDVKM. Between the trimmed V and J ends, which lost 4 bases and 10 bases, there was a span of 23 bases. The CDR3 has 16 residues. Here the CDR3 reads CASSSPGTRSSYEQFF. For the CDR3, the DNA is TGTGCCAGCAGTTCCCCCGGGACACGGAGCTCCTACGAGCAGTTCTTC. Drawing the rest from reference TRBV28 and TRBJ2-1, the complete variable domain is DVKVTQSSRYLVKRTGEKVFLECVQDMDHENMFWYRQDPGLGLRLIYFSYDVKMKEKGDIPEGYSVSREKKERFSLILESASTNQTSMYLCASSSPGTRSSYEQFFGPGTRLTVL.

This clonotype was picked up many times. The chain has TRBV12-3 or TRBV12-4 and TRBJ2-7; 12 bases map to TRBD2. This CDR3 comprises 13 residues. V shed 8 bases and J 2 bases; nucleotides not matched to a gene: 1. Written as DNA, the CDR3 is TGTGCCAGCTGGACTAGCGGGGCCTACGAGCAGTACTTC. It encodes CASWTSGAYEQYF.

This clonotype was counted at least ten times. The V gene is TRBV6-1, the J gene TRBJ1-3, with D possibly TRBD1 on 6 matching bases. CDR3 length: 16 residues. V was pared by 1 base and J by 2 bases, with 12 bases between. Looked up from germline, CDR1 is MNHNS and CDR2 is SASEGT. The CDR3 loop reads CASSEGITGPGNTIYF. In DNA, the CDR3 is TGTGCCAGCAGTGAAGGAATAACAGGGCCTGGAAACACCATATATTTT.

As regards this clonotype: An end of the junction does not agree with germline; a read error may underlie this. CDR3 DNA: TGTGCCAGCTCCCCCCCCCTGAGGGCCACGAACACTGGAGCTTTCTTT. It translates to CASSPPLRATNTGAFF. This sequence joins TRBV18 and TRBJ1-1; D is undetermined. The CDR3 extends over 16 amino acids. Germline V gene data show CDR1 as KGHSH and CDR2 as LQKENI. Variable domain in full (rest from reference TRBV18 and TRBJ1-1): NAGVMQNPRHLVRRRGQEARLRCSPMKGHSHVYWYRQLPEEGLKFMVYLQKENIIDESGMPKERFSAEFPKEGPSILRIQQVVRGDSAAYFCASSPPLRATNTGAFFGQGTRLTVV.

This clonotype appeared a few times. The CDR3 loop reads CASSPKAWAQETQYF. Here the CDR3 DNA reads TGTGCCAGCAGCCCAAAAGCGTGGGCCCAAGAGACCCAGTACTTC. The V gene is TRBV7-9, the J gene TRBJ2-5; D is ambiguous. The V gene's germline CDR1 is SEHNR and CDR2 FQNEAQ (reference sequence). This CDR3 is built from 15 residues. The V gene lost 5 bases and the J gene lost 1 base, with 14 bases spanning the gap.

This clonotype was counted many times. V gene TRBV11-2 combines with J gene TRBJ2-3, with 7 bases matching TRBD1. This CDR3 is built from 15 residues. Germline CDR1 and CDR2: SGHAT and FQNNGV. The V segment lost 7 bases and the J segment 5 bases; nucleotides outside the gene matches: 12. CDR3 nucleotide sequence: TGTGCCAGCACCCCGTATGGGACAGTTGGAGATACGCAGTATTTT. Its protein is CASTPYGTVGDTQYF.

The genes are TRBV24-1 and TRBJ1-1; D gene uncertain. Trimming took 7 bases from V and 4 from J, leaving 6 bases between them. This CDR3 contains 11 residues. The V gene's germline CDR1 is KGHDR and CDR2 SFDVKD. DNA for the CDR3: TGTGCCACCAGGCGGGGCACTGAAGCTTTCTTT. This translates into CATRRGTEAFF.

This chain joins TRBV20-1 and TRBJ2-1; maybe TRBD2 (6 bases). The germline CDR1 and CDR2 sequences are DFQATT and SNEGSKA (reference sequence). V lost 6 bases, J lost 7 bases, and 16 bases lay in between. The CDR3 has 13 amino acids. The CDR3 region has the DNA TGCAGTGCCCTGGCGGGATTGAGGAATGAGCAGTTCTTC. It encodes CSALAGLRNEQFF.

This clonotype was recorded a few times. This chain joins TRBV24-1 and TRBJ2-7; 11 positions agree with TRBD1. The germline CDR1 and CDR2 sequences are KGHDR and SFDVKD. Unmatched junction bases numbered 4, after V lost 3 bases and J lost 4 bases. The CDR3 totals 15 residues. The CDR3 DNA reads TGTGCCACCAGTGATATGGACAGGGGGCTGTACGAGCAGTACTTC. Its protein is CATSDMDRGLYEQYF.

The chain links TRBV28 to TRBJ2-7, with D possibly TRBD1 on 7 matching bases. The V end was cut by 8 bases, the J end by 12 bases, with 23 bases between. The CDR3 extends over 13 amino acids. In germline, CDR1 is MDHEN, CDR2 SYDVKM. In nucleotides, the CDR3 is TGTGCCAGCGGGGGGACAGTTCCCTCTGATTTGTACTTC. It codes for CASGGTVPSDLYF.

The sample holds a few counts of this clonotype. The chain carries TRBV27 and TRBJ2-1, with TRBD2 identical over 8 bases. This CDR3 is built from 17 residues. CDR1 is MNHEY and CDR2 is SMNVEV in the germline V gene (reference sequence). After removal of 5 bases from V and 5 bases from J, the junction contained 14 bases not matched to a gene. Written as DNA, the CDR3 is TGTGCCAGCAGTCCGCAACCGGGACTAGGGACCCACAATGAGCAGTTCTTC. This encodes CASSPQPGLGTHNEQFF.

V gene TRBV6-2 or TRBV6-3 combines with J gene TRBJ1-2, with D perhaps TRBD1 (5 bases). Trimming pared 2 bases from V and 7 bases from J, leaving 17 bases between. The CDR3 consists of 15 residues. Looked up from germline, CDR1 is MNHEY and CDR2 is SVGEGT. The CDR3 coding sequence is TGTGCCAGCAGTTACCGGTCTAGGGGAGGGACTGGCTACACCTTC. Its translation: CASSYRSRGGTGYTF.

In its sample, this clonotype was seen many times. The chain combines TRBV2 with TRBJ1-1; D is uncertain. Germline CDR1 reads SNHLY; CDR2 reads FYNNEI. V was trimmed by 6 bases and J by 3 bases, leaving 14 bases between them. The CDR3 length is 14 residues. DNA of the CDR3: TGTGCCAGCAGAGGCCTGGTTGCTGACACTGAAGCTTTCTTT. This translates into CASRGLVADTEAFF.

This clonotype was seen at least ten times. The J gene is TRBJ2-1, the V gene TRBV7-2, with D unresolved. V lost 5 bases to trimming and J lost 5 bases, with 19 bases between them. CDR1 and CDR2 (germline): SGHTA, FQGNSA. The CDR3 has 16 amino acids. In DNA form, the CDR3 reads TGTGCCAGCAGCCCACTGGGCTTGGTCTATAACAATGAGCAGTTCTTC. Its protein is CASSPLGLVYNNEQFF.

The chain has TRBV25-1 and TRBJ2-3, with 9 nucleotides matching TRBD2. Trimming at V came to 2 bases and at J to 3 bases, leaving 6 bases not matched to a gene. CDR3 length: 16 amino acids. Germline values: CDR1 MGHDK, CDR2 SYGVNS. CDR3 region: CASSEETTSGTDTQYF. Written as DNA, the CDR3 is TGTGCCAGCAGTGAAGAAACGACTAGCGGAACAGATACGCAGTATTTT.

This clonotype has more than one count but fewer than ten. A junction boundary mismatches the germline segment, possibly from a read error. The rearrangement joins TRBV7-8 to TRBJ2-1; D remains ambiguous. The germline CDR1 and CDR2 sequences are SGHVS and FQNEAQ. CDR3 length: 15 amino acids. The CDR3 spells CASSPALSFYNKQFF. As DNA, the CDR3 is TGTGCCAGCAGCCCCGCTCTTAGCTTTTACAATAAGCAGTTCTTC.

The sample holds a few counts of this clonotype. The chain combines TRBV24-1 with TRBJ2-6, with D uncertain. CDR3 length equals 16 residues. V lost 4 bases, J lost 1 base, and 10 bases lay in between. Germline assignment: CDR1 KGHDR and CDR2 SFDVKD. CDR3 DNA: TGTGCCACCAGTGACCCGATAAGGTCTGGGGCCAACGTCCTGACTTTC. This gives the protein CATSDPIRSGANVLTF.

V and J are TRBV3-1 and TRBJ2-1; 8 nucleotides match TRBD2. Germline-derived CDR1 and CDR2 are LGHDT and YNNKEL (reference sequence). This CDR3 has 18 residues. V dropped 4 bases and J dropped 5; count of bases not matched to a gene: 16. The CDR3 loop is CASSPSLNSGNVDNEQFF. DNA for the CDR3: TGTGCCAGCAGCCCTTCCTTGAATAGCGGGAATGTGGACAATGAGCAGTTCTTC.

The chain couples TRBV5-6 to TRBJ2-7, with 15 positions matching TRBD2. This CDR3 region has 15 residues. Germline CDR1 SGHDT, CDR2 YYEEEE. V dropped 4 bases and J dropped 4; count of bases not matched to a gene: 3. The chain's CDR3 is CASSEGTSGRYEQYF. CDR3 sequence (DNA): TGTGCCAGCAGCGAGGGGACTAGCGGGAGGTACGAGCAGTACTTC. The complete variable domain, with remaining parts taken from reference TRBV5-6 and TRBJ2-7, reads DAGVTQSPTHLIKTRGQQVTLRCSPKSGHDTVSWYQQALGQGPQFIFQYYEEEERQRGNFPDRFSGHQFPNYSSELNVNALLLGDSALYLCASSEGTSGRYEQYFGPGTRLTVT.